The next 2 T cell receptor beta chains were all read from a single sample in a study of blood T cell repertoires in COVID-19 (dated by TCRdb to 2018 to 2020). Library preparation used the immunoSEQ multiplex PCR assay. Here the immuneACCESS table is served through TCRdb, limited to in-frame sequences with V and J called. Missing clones are a known gap in these copies; in checked studies unresolved V genes cover under half, and the rest lacks a known reason. The sample includes some 130,000 clones, with over 70% observed a single time. Roughly 45% of the sample rests with the top ten. The sequencing sample was made of peripheral blood. The receptors shown here come from a human donor in a cohort sampled during active COVID-19.

Only a few counts were recorded for this clone. The chain is built from TRBV28 and TRBJ1-1; 10 positions match TRBD1. The junction had 4 bases not matched to a gene; V was cut back by 2 bases and J by 4 bases. CDR1 is MDHEN, CDR2 SYDVKM, per germline. The CDR3 loop spans 15 amino acids. CDR3 residues: CASSLARTGGTEAFF. The CDR3 nucleotides read TGTGCCAGCAGTTTAGCAAGGACAGGGGGCACTGAAGCTTTCTTT. Together with reference TRBV28 and TRBJ1-1, the CDR3 gives the full variable domain: DVKVTQSSRYLVKRTGEKVFLECVQDMDHENMFWYRQDPGLGLRLIYFSYDVKMKEKGDIPEGYSVSREKKERFSLILESASTNQTSMYLCASSLARTGGTEAFFGQGTRLTVV.

This rearrangement joins TRBV5-6 to TRBJ2-7; perhaps TRBD2 as D (5 bases). Germline CDR1 reads SGHDT; CDR2 reads YYEEEE. The CDR3 consists of 13 residues. Between the trimmed V and J ends, which lost 0 bases and 1 base, there was a span of 5 bases. The CDR3 reads CASSLGRSYEQYF. The CDR3 bases are TGTGCCAGCAGCTTGGGGAGGTCCTACGAGCAGTACTTC.